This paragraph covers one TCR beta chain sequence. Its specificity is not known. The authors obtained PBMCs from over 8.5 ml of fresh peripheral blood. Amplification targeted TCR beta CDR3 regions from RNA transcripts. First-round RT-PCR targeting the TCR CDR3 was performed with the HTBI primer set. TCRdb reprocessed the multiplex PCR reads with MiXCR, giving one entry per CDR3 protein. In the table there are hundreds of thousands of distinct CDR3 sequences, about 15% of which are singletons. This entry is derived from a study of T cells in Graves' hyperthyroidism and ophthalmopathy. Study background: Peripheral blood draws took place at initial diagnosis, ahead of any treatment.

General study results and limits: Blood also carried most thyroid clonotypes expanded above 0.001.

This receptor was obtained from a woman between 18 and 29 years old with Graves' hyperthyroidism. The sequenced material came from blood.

The CDR3 DNA follows: TGTGCCAGCAGTTCGGGGGGGGACAGGGACAAAGATACGCAGTATTTT. Amino acid sequence: CASSSGGDRDKDTQYF. The chain links TRBV12-3 or TRBV12-4 to TRBJ2-3, with D perhaps TRBD1 (9 bases). CDR3 length equals 16 residues. Trimming left V 4 bases short and J 5 bases short, with 19 bases between.